This T cell receptor (beta chain) came from a study of OX40 agonist ivuxolimab in advanced cancers. On this clone itself: What it binds is unknown.

Study-wide results and caveats: Both blood CD4+ and CD8+ T cells showed clonal growth by week 6 at 0.1 to 3.0 mg/kg. Partly responding patients at 0.1-3.0 mg/kg showed some of the smallest clonal expansion.

Germline V gene sequence: CDR1 LNHDA, CDR2 SQIVND (reference sequence). The V gene end was trimmed by 5 bases and the J gene end by 7 bases; junction bases not matched to a gene: 9. The CDR3 is made up of 15 amino acids. With autoimmune disease history or systemic immunosuppression, patients were excluded. Clones were sequenced by immunoSEQ multiplex PCR, and TCRdb holds only the in-frame ones, with some missing. The sample records tens of thousands of clones, 75% to 90% being singletons. This material consisted of CD4+ or CD8+ T cells sorted from blood, taken in a trial of the OX40 agonist ivuxolimab. The V call is TRBV19, the J call TRBJ1-5; 9 nucleotides match TRBD1. The receptor was isolated from an adult with an advanced solid tumor such as melanoma, head and neck, liver or kidney cancer. The CDR3 DNA sequence: TGTGCCAGTAGTCGAACAGGGGGCGCGATCCAGCCCCAGCATTTT. Protein: CASSRTGGAIQPQHF.